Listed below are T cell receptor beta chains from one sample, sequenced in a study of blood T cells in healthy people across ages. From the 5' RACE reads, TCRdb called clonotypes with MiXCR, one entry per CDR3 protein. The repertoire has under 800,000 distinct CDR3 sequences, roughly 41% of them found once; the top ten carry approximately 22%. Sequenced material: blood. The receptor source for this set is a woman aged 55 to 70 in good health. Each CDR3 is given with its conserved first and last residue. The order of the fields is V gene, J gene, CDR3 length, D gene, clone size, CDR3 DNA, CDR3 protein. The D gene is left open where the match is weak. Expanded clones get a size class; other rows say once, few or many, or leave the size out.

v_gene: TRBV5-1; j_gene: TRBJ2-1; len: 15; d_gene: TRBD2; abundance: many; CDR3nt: TGCGCCAGCAGCCTGGAGGTGGTAGCGGGAGCGGGGCAGTTCTTC; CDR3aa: CASSLEVVAGAGQFF
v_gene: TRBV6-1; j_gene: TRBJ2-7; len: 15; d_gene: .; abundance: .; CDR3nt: TGTGCCAGCAGTGGTCCGGGGGAATTGAGATACGAGCAGTACTTC; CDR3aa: CASSGPGELRYEQYF
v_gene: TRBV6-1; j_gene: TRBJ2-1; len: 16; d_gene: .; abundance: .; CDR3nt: TGTGCCAGCAGTGAAGAGAGTGGGACACCCTACAATGAGCAGTTTTTC; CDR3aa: CASSEESGTPYNEQFF
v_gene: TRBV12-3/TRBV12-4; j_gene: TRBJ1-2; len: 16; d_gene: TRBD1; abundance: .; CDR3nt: TGTGCCAGCAGTTCACAGGGGGCAATGGTTAACTATGGCTACACCTTC; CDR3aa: CASSSQGAMVNYGYTF
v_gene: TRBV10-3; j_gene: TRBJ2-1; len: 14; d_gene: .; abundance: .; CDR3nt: TGTGCCATCAGCCTCGGGACATACGACAATGAGCAGTTCTTC; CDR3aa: CAISLGTYDNEQFF
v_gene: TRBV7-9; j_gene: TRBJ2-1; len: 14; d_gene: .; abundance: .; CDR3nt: TGTGCCAGCAGCTTAAATGGTCAGATTAATGAGCAGTTCTTC; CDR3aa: CASSLNGQINEQFF
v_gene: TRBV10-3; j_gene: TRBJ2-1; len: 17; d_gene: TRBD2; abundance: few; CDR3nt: TGTGCCATCAGTGAAGGAGGCGGGAGGGGGTCCTACAATGAGCAGTTCTTC; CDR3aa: CAISEGGGRGSYNEQFF
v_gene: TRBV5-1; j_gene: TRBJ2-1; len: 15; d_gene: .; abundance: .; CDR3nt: TGCGCCAGCAGCTTGCTGGCGGGGCAGTTTAATAAGCAGTTCTTC; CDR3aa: CASSLLAGQFNKQFF
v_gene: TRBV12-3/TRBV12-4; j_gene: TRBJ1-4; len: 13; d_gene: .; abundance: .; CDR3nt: TGTGCCAGCAGTGACCGACATCCCGACAAACTGTTTTTT; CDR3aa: CASSDRHPDKLFF
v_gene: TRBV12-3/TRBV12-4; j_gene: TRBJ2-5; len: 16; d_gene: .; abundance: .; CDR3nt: TGTGCCAGCAGTGCGAACAAGGGAAGGGTAGGAGAGACCCAGTACTTC; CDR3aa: CASSANKGRVGETQYF